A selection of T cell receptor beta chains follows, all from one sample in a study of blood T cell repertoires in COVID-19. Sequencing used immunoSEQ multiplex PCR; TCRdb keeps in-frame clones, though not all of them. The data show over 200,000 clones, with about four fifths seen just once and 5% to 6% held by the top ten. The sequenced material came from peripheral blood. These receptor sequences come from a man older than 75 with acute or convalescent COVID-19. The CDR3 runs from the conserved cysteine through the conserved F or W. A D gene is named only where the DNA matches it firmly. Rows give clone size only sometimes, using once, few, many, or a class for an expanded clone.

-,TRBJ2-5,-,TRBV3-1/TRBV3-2,CASSQVIETQYF,TGTGCCAGCAGCCAAGTTATAGAGACCCAGTACTTC
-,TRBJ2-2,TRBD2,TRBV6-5,CASEGGANTGELFF,TGTGCCAGTGAGGGAGGGGCGAACACCGGGGAGCTGTTTTTT
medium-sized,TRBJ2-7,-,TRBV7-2,CASSLDTYSYEQYF,TGTGCCAGCAGCTTAGACACGTATTCCTACGAGCAGTACTTC
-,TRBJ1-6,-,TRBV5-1,CASRAYVLSSPLHF,TGCGCCAGCCGAGCCTATGTACTATCTTCACCCCTCCACTTT
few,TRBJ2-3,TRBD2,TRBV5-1,CASSLWGTSGRGSDTQYF,TGCGCCAGCAGCTTGTGGGGGACTAGCGGGAGAGGCTCAGATACGCAGTATTTT
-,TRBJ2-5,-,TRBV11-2,CASSRGSKETQYF,TGTGCCAGCAGCCGAGGAAGCAAAGAGACCCAGTACTTC
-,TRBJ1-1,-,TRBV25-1,CASSETALNTEAFF,TGTGCCAGCAGTGAGACAGCTCTGAACACTGAAGCTTTCTTT
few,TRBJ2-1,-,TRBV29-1,CSAGVSGVNEQFF,TGCAGCGCGGGGGTTAGTGGAGTCAATGAGCAGTTCTTC
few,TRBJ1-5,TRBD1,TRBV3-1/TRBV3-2,CASSRGRDQPQHF,TGTGCCAGCAGCAGGGGGCGGGATCAGCCCCAGCATTTT
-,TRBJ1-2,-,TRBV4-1,CASSQDPQNTMGYTF,TGCGCCAGCAGCCAAGATCCGCAGAATACTATGGGCTACACCTTC
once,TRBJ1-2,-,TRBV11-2,CASSLDRLTREYNGYTF,TGTGCCAGCAGCTTAGATCGCCTGACAAGGGAGTACAATGGCTACACCTTC
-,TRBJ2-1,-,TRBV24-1,CATSDLGGYNEQFF,TGTGCCACCAGTGATCTGGGAGGATACAATGAGCAGTTCTTC
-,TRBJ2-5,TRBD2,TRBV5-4,CASSLLGGSETQYF,TGTGCCAGCAGCTTGTTGGGAGGGTCGGAGACCCAGTACTTC
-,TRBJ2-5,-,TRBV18,CASSPIFQQETQYF,TGTGCCAGCTCACCAATCTTCCAGCAAGAGACCCAGTACTTC
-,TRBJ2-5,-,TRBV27,CASSFIARETQYF,TGTGCCAGCAGTTTCATAGCGCGAGAGACCCAGTACTTC
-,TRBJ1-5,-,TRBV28,CASNSPGAGGNQPQHF,TGTGCCAGCAACTCACCAGGGGCGGGGGGCAATCAGCCCCAGCATTTT
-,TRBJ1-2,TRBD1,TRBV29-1,CSARTGGASGYGYTF,TGCAGCGCAAGGACAGGGGGCGCATCGGGCTATGGCTACACCTTC
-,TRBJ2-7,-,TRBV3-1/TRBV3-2,CASSWLGDSGEQYF,TGTGCCAGCAGCTGGTTGGGGGACTCGGGCGAGCAGTACTTC
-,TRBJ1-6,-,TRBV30,CAWSAQAYNSPLHF,TGTGCCTGGAGTGCACAGGCCTATAATTCACCCCTCCACTTT
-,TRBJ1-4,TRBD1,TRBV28,CASSLHGTANEKLFF,TGTGCCAGCAGTTTACACGGGACAGCTAATGAAAAACTGTTTTTT
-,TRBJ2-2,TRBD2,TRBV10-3,CAISGAGGPATGELFF,TGTGCCATCAGTGGGGCGGGGGGGCCCGCCACCGGGGAGCTGTTTTTT
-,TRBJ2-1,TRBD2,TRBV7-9,CASSLAGGNEQFF,TGTGCCAGCAGCTTGGCGGGGGGGAATGAGCAGTTCTTC
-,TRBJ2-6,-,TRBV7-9,CASSLIQNSGANVLTF,TGTGCCAGCAGCTTAATACAAAACTCTGGGGCCAACGTCCTGACTTTC
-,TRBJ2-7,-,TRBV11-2,CASSFPGEQYF,TGTGCCAGCAGCTTCCCCGGGGAGCAGTACTTC
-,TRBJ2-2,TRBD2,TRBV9,CASSVGGSGGELFF,TGTGCCAGCAGCGTGGGCGGGAGTGGCGGGGAGCTGTTTTTT
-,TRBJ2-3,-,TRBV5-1,CASTGDTSPADTQYF,TGCGCCAGCACCGGGGACACCTCGCCCGCAGATACGCAGTATTTT
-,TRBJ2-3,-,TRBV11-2,CASSHRGPSTDTQYF,TGTGCCAGCAGCCACCGAGGGCCTAGCACAGATACGCAGTATTTT
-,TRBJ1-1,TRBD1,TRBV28,CASRGMDRGLLVRGAFF,TGTGCCAGCAGGGGGATGGACAGGGGGCTACTCGTCCGGGGAGCTTTCTTT
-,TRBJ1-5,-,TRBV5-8,CASSLGGLAQPQHF,TGTGCCAGCAGCCTCGGCGGCCTGGCTCAGCCCCAGCATTTT
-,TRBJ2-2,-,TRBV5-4,CASSTGQIRTGELFF,TGTGCCAGCAGCACTGGACAGATCCGCACCGGGGAGCTGTTTTTT
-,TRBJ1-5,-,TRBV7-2,CASSLAGQSFREPQHF,TGTGCCAGCAGCTTAGCAGGACAGTCGTTTCGGGAGCCCCAGCATTTT
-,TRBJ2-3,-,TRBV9,CASSVSGARTDTQYF,TGTGCCAGCAGCGTTTCTGGAGCCCGCACAGATACGCAGTATTTT
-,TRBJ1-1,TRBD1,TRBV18,CASSDRDTEAFF,TGTGCCAGCTCAGACAGGGACACTGAAGCTTTCTTT
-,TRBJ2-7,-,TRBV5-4,CASSLETSYEQYF,TGTGCCAGCAGCTTGGAGACTAGCTACGAGCAGTACTTC
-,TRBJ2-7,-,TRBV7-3,CASSPDPVGAKEQYF,TGTGCCAGCAGCCCCGATCCCGTAGGGGCGAAAGAGCAGTACTTC
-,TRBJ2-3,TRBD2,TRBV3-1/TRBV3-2,CASSKRLAGNTDTQYF,TGTGCCAGCAGCAAAAGACTAGCGGGGAACACAGATACGCAGTATTTT
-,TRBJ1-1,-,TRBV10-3,CAISDKRTANTEAFF,TGTGCCATCAGTGACAAACGGACAGCGAACACTGAAGCTTTCTTT
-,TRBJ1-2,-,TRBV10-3,CAISGATTYGYTF,TGTGCCATCAGTGGGGCCACGACCTATGGCTACACCTTC
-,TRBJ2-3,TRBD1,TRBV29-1,CSVTGGTDTQYF,TGCAGCGTGACAGGGGGCACAGATACGCAGTATTTT
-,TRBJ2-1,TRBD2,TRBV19,CASSIAGGFLGGNEQFF,TGTGCCAGTAGTATTGCGGGGGGGTTTTTAGGTGGCAATGAGCAGTTCTTC
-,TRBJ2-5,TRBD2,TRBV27,CASSLRGIAGTQETQYF,TGTGCCAGCAGTTTACGGGGGATAGCGGGGACCCAAGAGACCCAGTACTTC